What follows are 31 T cell receptor beta chains derived from one specimen sequenced in a study of shared clonotypes between healthy human individuals. Method: immunoSEQ multiplex PCR; TCRdb's copy keeps in-frame clones and lacks some. The data contain some 630,000 clones, about 96% of them singletons. Only CD45RO-negative cells positively selected for CCR7 counted as naive CD8 cells, so terminally differentiated effector memory CD45RA+ cells were excluded. The specimen was naive CD8+ T cells sorted from blood. All receptors come from a woman under 40 in good health.

The chain couples TRBV19 to TRBJ2-7, with a possible D match to TRBD2 (6 bases). V was trimmed by 7 bases and J by 6 bases, leaving 19 bases between them. Germline CDR1 and CDR2: LNHDA and SQIVND (reference sequence). The CDR3 extends over 14 amino acids. CDR3 residues: CASTSAMFGGEQYF. DNA of the CDR3: TGTGCCAGTACTAGCGCGATGTTCGGCGGCGAGCAGTACTTC.

DNA of the CDR3: TGTGCCAGCAGCCCAGGACAGCATTCTGAAAAACTGTTTTTT. Residues: CASSPGQHSEKLFF. The chain employs TRBV18 and TRBJ1-4; the D gene is possibly TRBD1 (6 bases). V lost 8 bases, J lost 7 bases, and 17 bases lay in between. This CDR3 contains 14 residues. CDR1 KGHSH and CDR2 LQKENI come from the germline V gene.

The chain recombines TRBV9 with TRBJ1-2; possibly TRBD1 for D (6 bases). Deletions cut 3 bases from V and 7 bases from J, with 22 bases between. The CDR3 has 16 residues. From germline, CDR1 is SGDLS and CDR2 YYNGEE. The CDR3 coding sequence is TGTGCCAGCAGCGCAATTGGGGGCCCACCTCGGACTGGCTACACCTTC. This codes for CASSAIGGPPRTGYTF. The full variable domain, in which reference TRBV9 and TRBJ1-2 provide the parts outside the CDR3, is DSGVTQTPKHLITATGQRVTLRCSPRSGDLSVYWYQQSLDQGLQFLIQYYNGEERAKGNILERFSAQQFPDLHSELNLSSLELGDSALYFCASSAIGGPPRTGYTFGSGTRLTVV.

V gene TRBV28 combines with J gene TRBJ2-5; the D gene is possibly TRBD2 (6 bases). The DNA end is more similar to TRBJ2-7, so the J call may be wrong. The length of the CDR3 is 15 residues. Germline V lookup: CDR1 MDHEN, CDR2 SYDVKM. CDR3 protein: CASSPTATSTHEQYF. The CDR3 DNA reads as TGTGCCAGCAGTCCTACCGCGACTAGTACTCACGAGCAGTACTTC.

The V call is TRBV28, the J call TRBJ1-5; D ambiguous. V lost 5 bases and J lost 0, with 8 bases in between. The germline gives CDR1 MDHEN, CDR2 SYDVKM. This CDR3 region has 14 residues. CDR3: CASSLESSNQPQHF. CDR3 DNA: TGTGCCAGCAGTCTCGAGAGTAGCAATCAGCCCCAGCATTTT.

J is TRBJ2-1 and V is TRBV4-1; 13 bases match TRBD2. There are 18 residues in the CDR3. Looked up from germline, CDR1 is MGHRA and CDR2 is YSYEKL. J was trimmed by 4 bases and V by 3 bases; bases with no gene match: 9. CDR3 region: CASSQARLAGGMYNEQFF. CDR3 coding DNA: TGCGCCAGCAGCCAGGCTAGACTAGCGGGGGGAATGTACAATGAGCAGTTCTTC.

CDR3 in DNA: TGTGCCAGCAGTGCATTCGACATTCAGGGGACAGATACGCAGTATTTT. It translates to CASSAFDIQGTDTQYF. V usage is TRBV25-1 and J usage is TRBJ2-3; D may be TRBD1 (6 bases). The CDR3 runs 16 residues. Per germline, CDR1 MGHDK and CDR2 SYGVNS. Trimming took 4 bases from V and 3 from J, leaving 17 bases between them.

The gene calls are TRBV5-4 and TRBJ1-1; TRBD1 matches 10 bases. The CDR3 extends over 16 amino acids. J lost 3 bases, V lost 0 bases, and 5 bases had no gene match. Germline lookup yields CDR1 SGHNT and CDR2 YYREEE (reference sequence). The CDR3 sequence is CASSLGQGAGYTEAFF. The DNA of the CDR3 is TGTGCCAGCAGCTTGGGACAGGGGGCCGGGTACACTGAAGCTTTCTTT.

The V gene is TRBV5-5, the J gene TRBJ1-5; D ambiguous. Germline V gives CDR1 SGHKS, CDR2 YYEKEE (reference sequence). Trimming left V 4 bases short and J 3 bases short, with 14 bases between. The CDR3 contains 15 residues. The chain's CDR3 is CASSVQSGANQPQHF. CDR3 in DNA: TGTGCCAGCAGCGTCCAGAGTGGAGCCAATCAGCCCCAGCATTTT.

This clone was recorded only once. This sample includes further DNA sequences coding for the same CDR3. The chain joins TRBV7-9 to TRBJ2-5; D is undetermined. CDR3 length: 13 amino acids. Germline V gene data show CDR1 as SEHNR and CDR2 as FQNEAQ (reference sequence). V gave up 0 bases and J gave up 2 bases, with 4 bases separating them. The CDR3 sequence is CASSLALQETQYF. The CDR3 DNA sequence: TGTGCCAGCAGCTTAGCACTACAAGAGACCCAGTACTTC.

The J gene is TRBJ2-7, the V gene TRBV6-4, with D perhaps TRBD1 (5 bases). The CDR3 is made up of 18 amino acids. With 5 bases removed from V and 9 bases from J, the gap between germline ends came to 32 bases. Germline loops: CDR1 MRHNA, CDR2 SNTAGT. The CDR3 loop reads CASSKGASVEQFVQAQYF. DNA for the CDR3: TGTGCCAGCAGTAAAGGGGCCTCGGTGGAACAATTCGTACAGGCGCAGTACTTC.

The genes are TRBV2 and TRBJ1-1; D ambiguous. The CDR3 sequence is 13 residues long. V lost 2 bases and J lost 5, with 9 bases in between. Per the germline V gene, CDR1 is SNHLY and CDR2 is FYNNEI. The CDR3 loop reads CASSERPRTEAFF. The CDR3 nucleotides are TGTGCCAGCAGTGAAAGGCCAAGAACTGAAGCTTTCTTT.

CDR3 nucleotides: TGTGCCAGCAGAGCTCCGGGAGCAGAGACCCAGTACTTC. This codes for CASRAPGAETQYF. This rearrangement joins TRBV6-5 to TRBJ2-5; D is perhaps TRBD2 (6 bases). V lost 6 bases and J lost 4, with 12 bases in between. CDR3 length: 13 amino acids. CDR1 is MNHEY, CDR2 SVGAGI, per germline.

The chain carries TRBV27 and TRBJ2-1; TRBD2 agrees at 7 bases. The V gene end was trimmed by 4 bases and the J gene end by 4 bases; junction bases not matched to a gene: 7. The CDR3 runs to 15 residues. The germline CDR1 and CDR2 sequences are MNHEY and SMNVEV (reference sequence). This CDR3 is CASSSGTTTYNEQFF. CDR3 in DNA: TGTGCCAGCAGTTCCGGGACTACCACATACAATGAGCAGTTCTTC.

Regarding this clone: Other DNA sequences in this specimen translate into the identical CDR3. V gene TRBV27 combines with J gene TRBJ2-2; D unclear. Deletions cut 3 bases from V and 1 base from J, with 3 bases between. CDR1 is MNHEY and CDR2 is SMNVEV in the germline V gene (reference sequence). This CDR3 has 13 amino acids. In DNA, the CDR3 is TGTGCCAGCAGTTTCTTGAACACCGGGGAGCTGTTTTTT. Translated, it gives CASSFLNTGELFF.

This clone came up once. The chain links TRBV7-8 to TRBJ1-1, with a tentative D call TRBD1 (6 bases). In germline, CDR1 is SGHVS, CDR2 FQNEAQ. There are 12 residues in the CDR3. The V end lost 4 bases, the J end lost 11 bases, and 14 bases lay between the germline ends. CDR3 nucleotide sequence: TGTGCCAGCAGCTCCGCGGGGACACTCGCTTTCTTT. The encoded protein is CASSSAGTLAFF.

The V call is TRBV5-6, the J call TRBJ2-1, with a weak D call TRBD1 (5 bases). Germline V CDR1 and CDR2: SGHDT, YYEEEE. V was trimmed by 4 bases and J by 1 base, leaving 15 bases between them. The CDR3 runs 16 residues. CDR3 loop: CASSHWTSGSYNEQFF. The DNA for the CDR3 is TGTGCCAGCAGCCACTGGACATCAGGTTCCTACAATGAGCAGTTCTTC.

The J gene is TRBJ1-2, the V gene TRBV25-1; 7 bases agree with TRBD1. This CDR3 is 13 amino acids long. Germline V gene lookup returns CDR1 MGHDK and CDR2 SYGVNS. The V and J ends lost 5 bases and 6 bases, in that order; junction bases with no gene match: 6. DNA for the CDR3: TGTGCCAGCAGTCTCCGACAGGGCGATGGCTACACCTTC. Its translation: CASSLRQGDGYTF.

This sequence joins TRBV28 and TRBJ2-3; TRBD2 might be the D (6 bases). The germline V gene encodes CDR1 MDHEN and CDR2 SYDVKM. This CDR3 spans 15 amino acids. Trimming stripped 2 bases from V and 0 bases from J, with 9 bases between. The CDR3 sequence: CASSLIGGSTDTQYF. The CDR3 nucleotides read TGTGCCAGCAGTTTAATTGGGGGGAGCACAGATACGCAGTATTTT.

The gene calls are TRBV6-1 and TRBJ2-7; tentatively, D is TRBD1 or TRBD2 (5 bases each). Trimming pared 6 bases from V and 3 bases from J, leaving 12 bases between. This CDR3 spans 13 amino acids. Germline loops: CDR1 MNHNS, CDR2 SASEGT. This chain's CDR3 is CASSRDDYYEQYF. For the CDR3, the DNA is TGTGCCAGCAGCCGGGACGACTACTACGAGCAGTACTTC.

V and J are TRBV29-1 and TRBJ2-1, with TRBD2 identical over 9 bases. The CDR3 is 15 residues long. The germline CDR1 and CDR2 sequences are SQVTM and ANQGSEA. The V segment lost 7 bases and the J segment 8 bases; nucleotides outside the gene matches: 15. The CDR3 loop reads CSAEGISGRLDEQFF. CDR3 sequence (DNA): TGCAGCGCCGAGGGTATTAGCGGGAGACTCGATGAGCAGTTCTTC.

Turning to this clone: Other DNA sequences in the same sample also yield this CDR3. The chain joins TRBV19 to TRBJ1-6; 9 positions match TRBD1. The CDR3 totals 14 residues. The germline CDR1 and CDR2 sequences are LNHDA and SQIVND (reference sequence). Trimming at V came to 6 bases and at J to 7 bases, leaving 4 bases not matched to a gene. The CDR3 DNA reads TGTGCCAGTAGCCCTACAGGGGGCAATTCACCCCTCCACTTT. Translating it yields CASSPTGGNSPLHF.

The rearrangement uses TRBV2 and TRBJ2-7, with TRBD2 matching over 7 bases. V gave up 4 bases and J gave up 4 bases; unmatched junction bases: 7. This CDR3 has 14 amino acids. From germline, CDR1 is SNHLY and CDR2 FYNNEI. CDR3 sequence reads: CASSVSGGRYEQYF. The CDR3 nucleotides read TGTGCCAGCAGTGTGTCGGGGGGTCGGTACGAGCAGTACTTC.

This chain joins TRBV28 and TRBJ2-1; TRBD2 matches 10 bases. There are 13 residues in the CDR3. Trimming cost V 7 bases and J 9 bases; bases outside gene matches: 6. Per germline, CDR1 MDHEN and CDR2 SYDVKM. The CDR3 coding sequence is TGTGCCAGCATGGCTAGCGGGAGTTTTGAGCAGTTCTTC. Translation: CASMASGSFEQFF.

The chain employs TRBV27 and TRBJ2-3; a possible D gene is TRBD1 (5 bases). V was shortened by 0 bases and J by 1 base, with 11 bases between the two germline ends. This CDR3 region has 16 residues. Germline CDR1 reads MNHEY; CDR2 reads SMNVEV (reference sequence). CDR3 DNA: TGTGCCAGCAGTTTATCTTGGGGCCGGGGCACAGATACGCAGTATTTT. It is translated as CASSLSWGRGTDTQYF.

This clone was seen a single time. V usage is TRBV5-4 and J usage is TRBJ2-1; a possible D gene is TRBD1 (5 bases). In germline, CDR1 is SGHNT, CDR2 YYREEE (reference sequence). The CDR3 extends over 13 amino acids. V was clipped by 4 bases and J by 5 bases, with 10 bases between them. Written as DNA, the CDR3 is TGTGCCAGCAGCCTCGACAGACACAATGAGCAGTTCTTC. Translation: CASSLDRHNEQFF.

The gene calls are TRBV27 and TRBJ2-7; a weak D match, TRBD1 (6 bases). The CDR3 length is 15 residues. The V gene lost 2 bases and the J gene lost 3 bases, with 14 bases spanning the gap. The germline V gene encodes CDR1 MNHEY and CDR2 SMNVEV (reference sequence). CDR3 sequence (DNA): TGTGCCAGCAGTTTAGTTGGGGGCACGAACTACGAGCAGTACTTC. Translated: CASSLVGGTNYEQYF.

The chain has TRBV28 and TRBJ1-2; D not resolved. This CDR3 spans 12 amino acids. Germline-derived CDR1 and CDR2 are MDHEN and SYDVKM. V lost 11 bases, J lost 4 bases, and 14 bases lay in between. The CDR3 DNA follows: TGTGCCGGAGAAGAAGCCGGCTATGGCTACACCTTC. This translates into CAGEEAGYGYTF.

This chain connects TRBV5-1 to TRBJ2-2; TRBD2 matches at 7 bases. Germline V gene sequence: CDR1 SGHRS, CDR2 YFSETQ. Trimming took 4 bases from V and 0 from J; bases not matched to a gene: 3. The length of the CDR3 is 15 residues. The CDR3 coding sequence is TGCGCCAGCAGCACCGGGACTACGAACACCGGGGAGCTGTTTTTT. Translation: CASSTGTTNTGELFF. Together with reference TRBV5-1 and TRBJ2-2, the CDR3 gives the full variable domain: KAGVTQTPRYLIKTRGQQVTLSCSPISGHRSVSWYQQTPGQGLQFLFEYFSETQRNKGNFPGRFSGRQFSNSRSEMNVSTLELGDSALYLCASSTGTTNTGELFFGEGSRLTVL.

The chain recombines TRBV7-6 with TRBJ2-7; D is possibly TRBD1 (5 bases). The CDR3 totals 12 residues. Germline lookup yields CDR1 SGHVS and CDR2 FNYEAQ. With 5 bases removed from V and 2 bases from J, the gap between germline ends came to 7 bases. The CDR3: CASSAGPYEQYF. The DNA for the CDR3 is TGTGCCAGCAGCGCAGGGCCCTACGAGCAGTACTTC.

The chain couples TRBV4-1 to TRBJ2-7; possible D gene TRBD2, 6 bases. V was pared by 1 base and J by 7 bases, with 17 bases between. Germline CDR1 MGHRA, CDR2 YSYEKL. This CDR3 is 15 amino acids long. CDR3 loop: CASSQGGLQWGEQYF. In nucleotides, the CDR3 is TGCGCCAGCAGCCAAGGGGGACTTCAGTGGGGGGAGCAGTACTTC.